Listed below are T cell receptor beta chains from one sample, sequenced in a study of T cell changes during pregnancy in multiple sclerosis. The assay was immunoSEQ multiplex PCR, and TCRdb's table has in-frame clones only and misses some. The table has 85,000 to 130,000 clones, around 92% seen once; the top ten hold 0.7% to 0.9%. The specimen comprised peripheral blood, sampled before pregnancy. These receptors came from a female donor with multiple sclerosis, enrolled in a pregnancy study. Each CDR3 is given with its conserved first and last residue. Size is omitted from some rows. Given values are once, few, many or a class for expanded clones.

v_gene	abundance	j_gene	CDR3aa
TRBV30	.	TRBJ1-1	CAWSVSLSKKGASEAFF
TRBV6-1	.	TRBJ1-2	CASSEAAILEGYTF
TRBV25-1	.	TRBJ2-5	CASRASQYQETQYF
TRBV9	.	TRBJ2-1	CASSVISGSSYNEQFF
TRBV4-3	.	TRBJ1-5	CASSQDWSASKQPQHF
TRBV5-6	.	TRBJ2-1	CASSYGLAGGNEQFF
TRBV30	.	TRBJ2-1	CAWATGSGYNEQFF
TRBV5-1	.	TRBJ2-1	CASSGGNSYNEQFF
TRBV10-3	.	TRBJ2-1	CAIRGTSGIDGEQFF
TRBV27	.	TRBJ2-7	CASRGRSHYEQYF
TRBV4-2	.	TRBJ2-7	CASSQESSGSYEQYF
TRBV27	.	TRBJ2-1	CASSLPHRIAGVRNEQFF
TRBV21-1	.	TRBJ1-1	CASRRYKRGGTEAFF
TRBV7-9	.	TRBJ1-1	CASSPTQQGRNTEAFF
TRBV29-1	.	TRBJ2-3	CSVGLYTDTQYF
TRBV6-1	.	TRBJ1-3	CASSPQGEMANTIYF
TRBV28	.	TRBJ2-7	CASSLTGTGVRSEQYF
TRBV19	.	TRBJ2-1	CASSIHRGGRVEQFF
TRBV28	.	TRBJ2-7	CASSPDRDTSYEQYF
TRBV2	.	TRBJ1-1	CASSAGVSTEAFF
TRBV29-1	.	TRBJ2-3	CSVEDSGGSTDTQYF
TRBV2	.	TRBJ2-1	CASSPLAGGVDEQFF
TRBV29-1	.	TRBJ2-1	CSGGLAEYNEQFF
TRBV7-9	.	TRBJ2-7	CASSFRGSYEQYF
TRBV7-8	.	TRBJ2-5	CASSLGLAGETQYF
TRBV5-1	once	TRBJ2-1	CASSLSYEQFF
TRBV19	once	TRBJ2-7	CASSRGDEQYF
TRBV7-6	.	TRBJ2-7	CASSPRPESSGPYEQYF
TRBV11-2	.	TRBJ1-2	CASSLDQGANYGYTF
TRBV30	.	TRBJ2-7	CAWGFGSVHEQYF
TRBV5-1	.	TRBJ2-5	CASSFRDTAQYF
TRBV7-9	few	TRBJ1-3	CASSPTGQVGSGNTIYF
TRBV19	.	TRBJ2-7	CASSIGQGAREQYF
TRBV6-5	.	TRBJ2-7	CASQGNTGPYEQYF
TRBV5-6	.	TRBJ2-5	CASSWGGAGETQYF
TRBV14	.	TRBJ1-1	CASSQGSTGRSGAFF
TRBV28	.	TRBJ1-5	CASSSERGGGNQPQHF
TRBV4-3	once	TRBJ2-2	CASSQDGLAGDTGELFF
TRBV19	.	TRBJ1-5	CASSIPLHNQPQHF
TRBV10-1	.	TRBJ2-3	CASSPGLAGADTQYF
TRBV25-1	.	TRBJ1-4	CASSEQGQGATNEKLFF
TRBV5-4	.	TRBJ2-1	CASRTGGDEQFF